This is a list of T cell receptor beta chains from one sample in a study of beta chain features in type 1 diabetes. Data came from immunoSEQ multiplex PCR; TCRdb stores just in-frame clones and leaves some out. The sample yields roughly 450,000 clones, roughly 11% seen once. Sample: naive CD4+ T cells from blood. The receptors were sampled from a woman in her late teens or twenties in good health. Both conserved end residues are part of each CDR3. A D gene is named only where the DNA matches it firmly. Rows may omit the clone size; those that give it use once, few, many or a size class.

clone_size,d_call,v_call,j_call,cdr3_nt,cdr3_aa
.,TRBD2,TRBV4-1,TRBJ2-1,TGCGCCAGCAGCCCAGGAGCACAGCGGGGGGGCCGTTTCAATGAGCAGTTCTTC,CASSPGAQRGGRFNEQFF
few,.,TRBV11-3,TRBJ2-2,TGTGCCAGCCGCGGGTCCGGGGAGCTGTTTTTT,CASRGSGELFF
.,.,TRBV4-1,TRBJ1-2,TGCGCCAGCAGCGCCCCCGGGGGGCCGAGGGGCTACACCTTC,CASSAPGGPRGYTF
few,.,TRBV4-3,TRBJ2-1,TGCGCCAGCAGCCGAGTAGGCACTATCAGCTCCTACAATGAGCAGTTCTTC,CASSRVGTISSYNEQFF
few,TRBD1,TRBV23-1,TRBJ1-4,TGCGCCAGCAGTCAATCTCTGGGACAGGGGGATGAAAAACTGTTTTTT,CASSQSLGQGDEKLFF
.,.,TRBV27,TRBJ2-2,TGTGCCAGCAAGCGGCAGGGTACTGCTATCGCCGGGGAGCTGTTTTTT,CASKRQGTAIAGELFF
many,.,TRBV30,TRBJ2-5,TGTGCCGGGTTGGGGGCAGGGGTGACCCAGTACTTC,CAGLGAGVTQYF
.,.,TRBV13,TRBJ1-4,TGTGCCAGCAGATACGGGACGGGGAATGAAAAACTGTTTTTT,CASRYGTGNEKLFF
.,.,TRBV7-2,TRBJ2-5,TGTGCCAGCAGGGCGACTAATTTACAAGAGACCCAGTACTTC,CASRATNLQETQYF
.,.,TRBV9,TRBJ1-6,TGTGCCAGCAGCGCACAGGGCTCTTCTAATTCACCCCTCCACTTT,CASSAQGSSNSPLHF
.,.,TRBV14,TRBJ1-1,TGTGCCAGCAGCCAAGCGGTCCTGAGGACTGAAGCTTTCTTT,CASSQAVLRTEAFF
.,.,TRBV6-1,TRBJ2-3,TGTGCCAGCACCGGCCGCCTGGGGGATACGCAGTATTTT,CASTGRLGDTQYF
few,.,TRBV5-1,TRBJ1-5,TGCGCCAGCAGCTTGGAGCCAGATCAGCCCCAGCATTTT,CASSLEPDQPQHF
.,TRBD1,TRBV5-1,TRBJ1-2,TGCGCCAGCAGCTTGCTTGTCCCGGGACAGGGGACGGATGGCTACACCTTC,CASSLLVPGQGTDGYTF
few,.,TRBV7-9,TRBJ2-4,TGTGCCAGCAGTCGAACCGCGGATATAAAATACTTC,CASSRTADIKYF
.,TRBD1,TRBV4-3,TRBJ1-4,TGCGCCAGCAGCTCCCGGACAGGAGCAACTAATGAAAAACTGTTTTTT,CASSSRTGATNEKLFF
.,.,TRBV14,TRBJ2-1,TGTGCCAGCAGCCATTTTCTCGGACGCTCCTACAATGAGCAGTTCTTC,CASSHFLGRSYNEQFF
few,.,TRBV6-5,TRBJ2-1,TGTGCCAGCAGCTACCGGGCTGAGCAGTTCTTC,CASSYRAEQFF
few,.,TRBV9,TRBJ1-1,TGTGCCAGCAGCGTAGCTGCAGGCATGAACACTGAAGCTTTCTTT,CASSVAAGMNTEAFF
few,.,TRBV9,TRBJ1-1,TGTGCCAGCAGCGTAGGTGTCGCCGGCGAGCCCAGGCCAGCTTTCTTT,CASSVGVAGEPRPAFF
few,.,TRBV4-1,TRBJ2-1,TGCGCCAGCAGGCCGCTAGGACAGCACTCCTACAATGAGCAGTTCTTC,CASRPLGQHSYNEQFF
.,TRBD1,TRBV25-1,TRBJ2-7,TGTGCCAGCAGTGAATATGACAGGGCTAACGAGCAGTACTTC,CASSEYDRANEQYF
few,.,TRBV29-1,TRBJ1-2,TGCAGCGTTGTCCCCGTAGGCGGACGATATGGCTACACCTTC,CSVVPVGGRYGYTF
few,.,TRBV18,TRBJ2-3,TGTGCCAGCTCACCGGTTGGGGGGCCTAGCACAGATACGCAGTATTTT,CASSPVGGPSTDTQYF
few,TRBD1,TRBV18,TRBJ2-1,TGTGCCAGCTCACCTGGTTCTGGACAGGGTTGTGTCTTC,CASSPGSGQGCVF
few,.,TRBV30,TRBJ2-1,TGTGCCTGGAGTTTCTACTGGGAGCAGTTCTTC,CAWSFYWEQFF
few,.,TRBV25-1,TRBJ2-5,TGTGCCAGCAGTGTGGCAGGCTCCCAAGAGACCCAGTACTTC,CASSVAGSQETQYF
few,TRBD1,TRBV7-2,TRBJ2-5,TGTGCCAGCAGTCCGACGTACAGGGGTCGAGAGACCCAGTACTTC,CASSPTYRGRETQYF
few,.,TRBV6-1,TRBJ2-2,TGTGCCAGCAGTGAAGTGAGGACGTACGGGGAGCTGTTTTTT,CASSEVRTYGELFF
.,TRBD2,TRBV7-9,TRBJ2-1,TGTGCCAGCAGCCTAACGGGACTAGTCGGTGAGCAGTTCTTC,CASSLTGLVGEQFF
.,.,TRBV6-6,TRBJ1-2,TGTGCCAGCCAACCAGGCCTTCGGGGAGGCTACACCTTC,CASQPGLRGGYTF
.,.,TRBV6-6,TRBJ2-3,TGTGCCAGCAGCCTCCAGGGGACTAGCACAGATACGCAGTATTTT,CASSLQGTSTDTQYF
.,.,TRBV18,TRBJ2-1,TGTGCCAGCTCACCCCAGGCCTACAATGAGCAGTTCTTC,CASSPQAYNEQFF
.,.,TRBV10-3,TRBJ1-5,TGTGCCATCAGTGAGTGGGAGACCAGGCAGCCCCAGCATTTT,CAISEWETRQPQHF
.,.,TRBV4-1,TRBJ2-3,TGCGCCAGCAGCCAAGTAATACCCAGCACAGATACGCAGTATTTT,CASSQVIPSTDTQYF
.,TRBD2,TRBV2,TRBJ2-5,TGTGCCCCCCGGACTAGTGGCGAGACCCAGTACTTC,CAPRTSGETQYF
few,.,TRBV7-9,TRBJ1-4,TGTGCCAGCAGCCCCGGGACATCAACTAATGAAAAACTGTTTTTT,CASSPGTSTNEKLFF
.,.,TRBV20-1,TRBJ1-4,TGCAGTGCTAGATTAGGGGAAAAACTGTTTTTT,CSARLGEKLFF
few,TRBD1,TRBV7-9,TRBJ2-5,TGTGCCAGCAGCTTAGCGGGCAGGGGGTCCGGGGAGACCCAGTACTTC,CASSLAGRGSGETQYF
.,.,TRBV5-4,TRBJ2-2,TGTGCCAGCAGCTTGGTGCCGGGGAGGGAGCTGTTTTTT,CASSLVPGRELFF
few,.,TRBV7-7,TRBJ2-1,TGTGCTAGCAGCTTAGGAGTGGAAGCCTACAATGAGCAGTTCTTC,CASSLGVEAYNEQFF
.,TRBD2,TRBV7-6,TRBJ2-7,TGTGCCAGCAGCTCCCCCCCAAGCGGGGGGTACGAGCAGTACTTC,CASSSPPSGGYEQYF
.,.,TRBV4-3,TRBJ1-6,TGCGCCAGCAGCCAAGATCATAACAGGAATAATTCACCCCTCCACTTT,CASSQDHNRNNSPLHF
.,TRBD1,TRBV6-5,TRBJ1-4,TGTGCCAGCAGTTACTTCGACAGGGGAAATGAAAAACTGTTTTTT,CASSYFDRGNEKLFF
few,TRBD1,TRBV7-8,TRBJ2-1,TGTGCCAGCAGCCTCTGGACAGGGCCGAATGAGCAGTTCTTC,CASSLWTGPNEQFF